This note documents a single T cell receptor (beta chain) sequence. As processed by the authors: Estimation of nucleated cell counts relied on the amplification of reference gene primers. Profiling relied on immunoSEQ multiplex PCR, and the TCRdb table lists in-frame clones only, not all of them. V, J and clone size were drawn from that table, and D and trimming were deduced from the DNA. This sample has roughly 100,000 clones, with roughly 81% found just once. The sample belongs to a study of blood T cell repertoires in COVID-19. Study overall: The United States, Italy and Spain were the sources of the acute and convalescent COVID-19 samples. PBMCs, B-cell-depleted T cells, or T cells were the source of the cDNA or gDNA that made up the material.

The germline CDR1 and CDR2 sequences are SGHVS and FNYEAQ. Trimming stripped 1 base from V and 3 bases from J, with 13 bases between. The CDR3 runs 15 residues. The sequenced sample was peripheral blood. The TCR was taken from a middle-aged man with active or convalescent COVID-19. V gene TRBV7-6 combines with J gene TRBJ2-7, with D maybe TRBD1 (6 bases). The DNA of the CDR3 is TGTGCCAGCAGCTTAGGAGGGGGATCAAGCTACGAGCAGTACTTC. This translates into CASSLGGGSSYEQYF.